This record covers a single T cell receptor (beta chain). This sample stems from a study of CXCR3-negative and CXCR3-positive naive CD8 T cells. Sorting yielded triplicates of about 300,000 cells for each CD8+ T cell subset. In preparing the TRB cDNA libraries, 5' RACE with UMI labels was used. Reanalyzing the 5' RACE reads, TCRdb keeps one entry per CDR3 protein, without DNA. The sample data list about 57,000 distinct CDR3 sequences. From germline, CDR1 is LGHNA and CDR2 YSLEER. The CDR3 consists of 15 residues. Sequencing was performed on memory CD8+ T cells from blood. The V call is TRBV4-3, the J call TRBJ2-5; the D gene TCRdb calls, TRBD1, cannot be checked with no DNA. This TCR was recovered from a human donor in good health. Some clones in this sample may be carry-over from other donors' samples. This chain's CDR3 is CASSPYKGGVETQYF.